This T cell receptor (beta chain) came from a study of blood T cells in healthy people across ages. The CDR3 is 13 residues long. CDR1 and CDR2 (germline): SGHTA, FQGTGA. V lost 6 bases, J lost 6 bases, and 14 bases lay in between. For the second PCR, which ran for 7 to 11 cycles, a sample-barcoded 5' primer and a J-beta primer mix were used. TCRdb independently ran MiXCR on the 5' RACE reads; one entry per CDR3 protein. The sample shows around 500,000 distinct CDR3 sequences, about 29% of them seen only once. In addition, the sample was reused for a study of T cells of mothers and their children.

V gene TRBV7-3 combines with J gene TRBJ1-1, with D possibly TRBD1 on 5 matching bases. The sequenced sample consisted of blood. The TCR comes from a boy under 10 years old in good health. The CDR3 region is CASSLGGPSEAFF. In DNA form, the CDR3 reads TGTGCCAGCAGTTTGGGGGGTCCATCTGAAGCTTTCTTT.